This entry is about one TCR beta chain. Generated by immunoSEQ multiplex PCR, the TCRdb table keeps only in-frame clones and is missing some. The sample carries under 300,000 clones, about 89% recorded once. These data belong to a study of blood T cell repertoires in COVID-19. Overall study context: T cells, B-cell-depleted T cells, or PBMCs provided the cDNA or gDNA that served as material.

Trimming cost V 6 bases and J 5 bases; bases outside gene matches: 6. Germline V gene data show CDR1 as ENHRY and CDR2 as SYGVKD. The CDR3 runs 14 residues. This sequence joins TRBV10-3 and TRBJ2-5, with 10 bases identical to TRBD1. The TCR was taken from a middle-aged woman who had recovered from COVID-19. The sequencing input was peripheral blood. The CDR3 loop is CAISRDRGGETQYF. The CDR3 coding sequence is TGTGCCATCAGCCGGGACAGGGGAGGGGAGACCCAGTACTTC.